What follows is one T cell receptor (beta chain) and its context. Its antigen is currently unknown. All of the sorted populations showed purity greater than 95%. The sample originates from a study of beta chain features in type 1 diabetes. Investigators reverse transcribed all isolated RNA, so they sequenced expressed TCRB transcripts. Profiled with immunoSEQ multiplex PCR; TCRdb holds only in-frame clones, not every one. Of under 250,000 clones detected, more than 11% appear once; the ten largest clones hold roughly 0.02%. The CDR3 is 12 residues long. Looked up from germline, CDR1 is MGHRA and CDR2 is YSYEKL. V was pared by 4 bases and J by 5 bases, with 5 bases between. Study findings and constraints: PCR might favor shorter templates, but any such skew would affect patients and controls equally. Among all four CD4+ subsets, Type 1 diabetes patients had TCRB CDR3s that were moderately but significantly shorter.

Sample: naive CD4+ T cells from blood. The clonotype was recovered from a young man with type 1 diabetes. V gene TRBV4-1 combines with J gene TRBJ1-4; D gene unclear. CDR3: CASSPTNEKLFF. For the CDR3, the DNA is TGCGCCAGCAGCCCGACAAATGAAAAACTGTTTTTT.